This is a list of T cell receptor beta chains from one sample in a study of T-cell memory formation after mild COVID-19. TCRdb called the 5' RACE reads again in MiXCR, with one record for every CDR3 protein. The repertoire includes about 270,000 distinct CDR3 sequences, approximately 15% of them detected once, and 2.1% sits in the top ten. Specimen: PBMCs or a T cell subset sorted from them (not recorded which). These receptors all stem from an adult woman who had mild COVID-19 (a few samples of this study predate the infection). Cell type and time point are not known. The conserved cysteine and the conserved F or W are not part of the CDR3 here. Fields, in order: V gene, J gene, CDR3 protein.

>TRBV30|TRBJ2-1
AWSVNEQF
>TRBV18|TRBJ2-7
ASSPTGTGRSGQY
>TRBV5-1|TRBJ1-1
AIQWGRPPVAF
>TRBV19|TRBJ2-3
ASSRRTPVLADTQY
>TRBV4-3|TRBJ2-2
ASSQDTANTGELF
>TRBV20-1|TRBJ1-6
SAKLGTNSPLH
>TRBV7-9|TRBJ2-5
ASGQETQY
>TRBV9|TRBJ1-1
ASSATGTGNTEAF
>TRBV20-1|TRBJ1-1
SVPFSGYTEAF
>TRBV6-2/TRBV6-3|TRBJ2-7
EVSRGHTYEQY
>TRBV7-2|TRBJ1-6
ASSFMGIPPI
>TRBV12-3/TRBV12-4|TRBJ2-7
ASSFARDYEQY
>TRBV7-9|TRBJ2-7
ASSLDVSSYEQY
>TRBV6-1|TRBJ1-2
ASSEASRNYGYT
>TRBV5-4|TRBJ2-5
ASSRGGGAAGETQY
>TRBV7-9|TRBJ1-2
ASSLDLNIYGYT
>TRBV7-9|TRBJ2-5
ASSPHRGLAGGPRETQY
>TRBV11-2|TRBJ2-3
ASSLVAAGAGATDTQY
>TRBV5-1|TRBJ2-7
ASSSTRTGGSREQY
>TRBV7-8|TRBJ2-3
ASSSTPILVDRGPADTQY
>TRBV7-8|TRBJ1-2
ASSSSGTNYGYT
>TRBV6-5|TRBJ2-7
ASRPLGQRYEQY
>TRBV11-1|TRBJ2-7
ASSSRTGGFPYEQY
>TRBV20-1|TRBJ1-1
SATGETSTEAF
>TRBV7-2|TRBJ1-5
ASSLSPGLYSNQPQH
>TRBV27|TRBJ2-4
ASSLVGAKNIQY
>TRBV2|TRBJ2-1
ASSPPGLGNEQF
>TRBV29-1|TRBJ1-1
SVTGVTEAF
>TRBV18|TRBJ2-1
ASSPSGSYNEQF
>TRBV5-4|TRBJ2-7
ASSLALAGAYEQY
>TRBV10-1|TRBJ2-5
ASFKETQY
>TRBV5-5|TRBJ2-2
ASSLVLAGIQTGELF
>TRBV4-1|TRBJ1-2
ASSQAAGVNYGYT
>TRBV7-9|TRBJ2-3
ASIRGSTDTQY
>TRBV5-1|TRBJ1-1
ASSPRDTRGTEAF
>TRBV3-1|TRBJ2-3
ASSHRGVTDTQY
>TRBV24-1|TRBJ2-3
ATSDLQSWDTQY
>TRBV5-1|TRBJ2-7
ASSAGLSYEQY
>TRBV14|TRBJ1-6
ASSQDITHRLGSPLH
>TRBV5-1|TRBJ2-1
ASSTRSFNEQF
>TRBV7-2|TRBJ2-5
ASSQRTGRVETQY
>TRBV12-3/TRBV12-4|TRBJ2-5
ASSRGGPGETQY